This TCR beta chain was profiled in a study of blood T cell repertoires in COVID-19. This CDR3 comprises 15 residues. V lost 4 bases, J lost 0 bases, and 3 bases stayed unmatched. Per germline, CDR1 MRHNA and CDR2 SNTAGT. TCRdb's copy holds only in-frame clones and misses some; the assay was immunoSEQ multiplex PCR. The sample includes 25,000 to 35,000 clones, over 90% seen only once; the top ten take roughly an eighth. The chain uses TRBV6-4 and TRBJ2-3; 8 positions match TRBD2. Input material: peripheral blood. This clonotype originated in a human donor in a cohort sampled during active COVID-19. In DNA form, the CDR3 reads TGTGCCAGCAGTGTAGCTAGCGGGAGCACAGATACGCAGTATTTT. Protein sequence: CASSVASGSTDTQYF.